The 10 T cell receptor beta chains in this list originate from one sample, sequenced in a study of shared clonotypes between healthy human individuals. Sequencing used immunoSEQ multiplex PCR; TCRdb keeps in-frame clones, though not all of them. Among roughly 2 million clones listed, approximately 95% were seen once. The sequenced sample consisted of naive CD4+ T cells sorted from blood. Subset described: CD45RA+ positively selected. Receptor source: a man between 18 and 29 years old in good health.

The chain is built from TRBV7-2 and TRBJ1-1; 8 nucleotides match TRBD1. The CDR3 has 12 residues. The trim removed 5 bases at V and 9 bases at J, leaving 5 bases unmatched. Looked up from germline, CDR1 is SGHTA and CDR2 is FQGNSA. The CDR3 coding sequence is TGTGCCAGCAGCATAGGACAGGGTAAAGCTTTCTTT. This sequence encodes CASSIGQGKAFF.

The chain uses TRBV14 and TRBJ1-2, with TRBD1 identical over 8 bases. There are 13 residues in the CDR3. J gave up 9 bases and V 0 bases, and 3 bases lay outside the gene matches. Germline CDR1 is SGHDN and CDR2 is FVKESK. The CDR3 DNA reads as TGTGCCAGCAGCCAAGAAAGGACAGGGAGCTACACCTTC. Amino acid sequence: CASSQERTGSYTF.

This rearrangement joins TRBV9 to TRBJ2-1, with a possible D match to TRBD1 (6 bases). Trimming shortened V by 4 bases and J by 8 bases, and 19 bases separated the two germline ends. This CDR3 is 15 amino acids long. The germline V gene encodes CDR1 SGDLS and CDR2 YYNGEE. DNA of the CDR3: TGTGCCAGCAGCTTCAGCGCAGGGGCTACGTATGAGCAGTTCTTC. This encodes CASSFSAGATYEQFF.

The chain joins TRBV7-9 to TRBJ2-7, with 9 bases lining up with TRBD2. V trimming: 5 bases; J trimming: 6 bases; junction bases outside the gene matches: 8. The germline gives CDR1 SEHNR, CDR2 FQNEAQ (reference sequence). This CDR3 contains 14 residues. CDR3 DNA sequence: TGTGCCAGCAGCCGCGGGGGGGAAAGGGCCGAGCAGTACTTC. Protein sequence: CASSRGGERAEQYF.

The chain couples TRBV6-1 to TRBJ2-7; possible D gene TRBD1, 6 bases. Germline CDR1 MNHNS, CDR2 SASEGT. The ends were cut back, 2 bases at V and 5 bases at J, with 10 bases in the middle. This CDR3 spans 13 amino acids. CDR3 loop: CASSEIGGHEQYF. CDR3 DNA: TGTGCCAGCAGTGAAATTGGGGGCCACGAGCAGTACTTC.

CDR3 coding DNA: TGTGCCAGTAGTGCTCGTACAGGGGGGAACACTGAAGCTTTCTTT. It translates to CASSARTGGNTEAFF. The chain couples TRBV19 to TRBJ1-1, with TRBD1 matching 8 bases. V shed 5 bases and J 1 base; nucleotides not matched to a gene: 6. Germline V gives CDR1 LNHDA, CDR2 SQIVND (reference sequence). The CDR3 spans 15 residues.

This clone was counted once. Other DNA sequences in this specimen translate into the identical CDR3. The chain uses TRBV7-2 and TRBJ2-7; TRBD2 agrees at 7 bases. Trimming at V came to 1 base and at J to 3 bases, leaving 3 bases not matched to a gene. This CDR3 is built from 14 residues. Per germline, CDR1 SGHTA and CDR2 FQGNSA. The CDR3 here is CASSLGPSGYEQYF. Written as DNA, the CDR3 is TGTGCCAGCAGCTTAGGCCCTAGCGGCTACGAGCAGTACTTC.

The gene calls are TRBV18 and TRBJ1-4; weak D call: TRBD1 (6 bases). The V gene lost 3 bases and the J gene lost 0 bases, with 17 bases spanning the gap. CDR1 is KGHSH and CDR2 is LQKENI in the germline V gene. There are 18 residues in the CDR3. CDR3 nucleotides: TGTGCCAGCTCACCCCCTCGGGCGCGGGACACAACTAATGAAAAACTGTTTTTT. This translates into CASSPPRARDTTNEKLFF. Looking up the rest from reference TRBV18 and TRBJ1-4 gives the full variable domain: NAGVMQNPRHLVRRRGQEARLRCSPMKGHSHVYWYRQLPEEGLKFMVYLQKENIIDESGMPKERFSAEFPKEGPSILRIQQVVRGDSAAYFCASSPPRARDTTNEKLFFGSGTQLSVL.

This clone appeared once. The V call is TRBV6-5, the J call TRBJ2-5, with D perhaps TRBD1 or TRBD2 (5 bases each). This CDR3 is 14 amino acids long. Germline V lookup: CDR1 MNHEY, CDR2 SVGAGI. Between the trimmed V and J ends, which lost 6 bases and 4 bases, there was a span of 15 bases. The CDR3: CASSFVGTAETQYF. The CDR3 DNA reads as TGTGCCAGCAGCTTCGTGGGGACGGCAGAGACCCAGTACTTC.

The rearrangement joins TRBV27 to TRBJ1-6; 7 bases are a match to TRBD1. Germline loops: CDR1 MNHEY, CDR2 SMNVEV (reference sequence). This CDR3 contains 14 residues. J gave up 6 bases and V 2 bases, and 1 base lay outside the gene matches. The CDR3 region is CASSLRQGNSPLHF. The CDR3 DNA follows: TGTGCCAGCAGTTTAAGACAGGGTAATTCACCCCTCCACTTT.